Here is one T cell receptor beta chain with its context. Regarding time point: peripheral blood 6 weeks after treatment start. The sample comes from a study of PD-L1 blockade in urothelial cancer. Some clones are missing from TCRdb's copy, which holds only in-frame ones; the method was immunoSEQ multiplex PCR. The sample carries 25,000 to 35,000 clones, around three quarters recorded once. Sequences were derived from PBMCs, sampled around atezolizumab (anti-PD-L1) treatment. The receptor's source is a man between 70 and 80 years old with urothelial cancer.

The CDR3: CSVEGRSTNEKLFF. For the CDR3, the DNA is TGCAGCGTTGAAGGAAGGAGTACTAATGAAAAACTGTTTTTT. This chain links TRBV29-1 with TRBJ1-4; D remains unclear. CDR1 is SQVTM, CDR2 ANQGSEA, per germline. V was cut by 1 base and J by 2 bases, with 8 bases left in between. The CDR3 has 14 residues.